This T cell receptor (beta chain) appears in the sequencing data of a study of graft-versus-host responses after intestinal transplantation. In the study overall: Every recipient had anti-thymocyte globulin induction and around 3 years of tacrolimus plus steroids. Overall study results and limits: GvH clones surfaced in recipient marrow, some emerging earlier in ileum or blood. High graft-versus-host to host-versus-graft clonal ratios were seen in allografts of patients with graft-donor T cell macrochimerism.

TCRdb's copy holds only in-frame clones and misses some; the assay was immunoSEQ multiplex PCR. The sample yields about 23,000 clones, 35% to 50% seen once. This clone qualifies as medium-sized. This CDR3 spans 16 amino acids. The V and J ends lost 0 bases and 2 bases, in that order; junction bases with no gene match: 4. Germline-derived CDR1 and CDR2 are MGHRA and YSYEKL. Responders (roughly 200,000, CFSE-labeled) met roughly 200,000 stimulators that were irradiated and violet-dye-labeled. CFSE-low proliferating responders, CD3+CD4+ and CD3+CD8+, were sorted post-reaction. The chain recombines TRBV4-1 with TRBJ2-7; 10 bases map to TRBD1. The sequencing here drew on alloreactive CD8+ T cells from a mixed lymphocyte reaction culture, taken before transplantation. The subset was: CFSE-low proliferating T cells sorted from roughly six-day pre-transplant mixed lymphocyte reaction (GvH or HvG direction). This clonotype was sampled from a human patient who was an organ donor for intestinal transplantation. Here the CDR3 DNA reads TGCGCCAGCAGCCAAGATCCAGGGACAGGGGCCTACGAGCAGTACTTC. It yields the protein CASSQDPGTGAYEQYF.